A selection of T cell receptor beta chains follows, all from one sample in a study of T cell responses to AZD1222 COVID-19 vaccine. Method: immunoSEQ multiplex PCR; TCRdb's copy keeps in-frame clones and lacks some. The data contain 130,000 to 150,000 clones, about 92% of them singletons. Sequencing was performed on peripheral blood, taken on day 0 of AZD1222 vaccination. Every receptor here comes from an adult in good health. Each CDR3 is given with its conserved first and last residue. Each record gives: CDR3 length, V gene, J gene, CDR3 protein.

cdr3_length: 15
v_call: TRBV5-1
j_call: TRBJ2-2
cdr3_aa: CASSYLEVNTGELFF

cdr3_length: 14
v_call: TRBV28
j_call: TRBJ1-1
cdr3_aa: CASSLATGNTEAFF

cdr3_length: 18
v_call: TRBV5-1
j_call: TRBJ2-7
cdr3_aa: CASRLDGPGTSPRYEQYF

cdr3_length: 14
v_call: TRBV7-8
j_call: TRBJ2-7
cdr3_aa: CASSSELSSYEQYF

cdr3_length: 17
v_call: TRBV5-1
j_call: TRBJ2-1
cdr3_aa: CASSLLPGQGSFNEQFF

cdr3_length: 15
v_call: TRBV7-2
j_call: TRBJ1-1
cdr3_aa: CASSSWTGKNTEAFF

cdr3_length: 16
v_call: TRBV6-2/TRBV6-3
j_call: TRBJ1-3
cdr3_aa: CASSNRNGDSGNTIYF

cdr3_length: 16
v_call: TRBV11-3
j_call: TRBJ2-2
cdr3_aa: CASSDRDRGGHGELFF

cdr3_length: 17
v_call: TRBV2
j_call: TRBJ2-1
cdr3_aa: CASSEGFGGGRYNEQFF

cdr3_length: 13
v_call: TRBV2
j_call: TRBJ1-3
cdr3_aa: CASSDSGESTIYF

cdr3_length: 13
v_call: TRBV12-3/TRBV12-4
j_call: TRBJ2-7
cdr3_aa: CASSFGLPYEQYF

cdr3_length: 15
v_call: TRBV6-6
j_call: TRBJ1-3
cdr3_aa: CASSYGQGVGNTIYF

cdr3_length: 15
v_call: TRBV6-5
j_call: TRBJ1-2
cdr3_aa: CASSTPAGRGYGYTF

cdr3_length: 14
v_call: TRBV30
j_call: TRBJ1-5
cdr3_aa: CAWSVEGAEQPQHF

cdr3_length: 12
v_call: TRBV12-3/TRBV12-4
j_call: TRBJ1-5
cdr3_aa: CASSFNPHPQHF